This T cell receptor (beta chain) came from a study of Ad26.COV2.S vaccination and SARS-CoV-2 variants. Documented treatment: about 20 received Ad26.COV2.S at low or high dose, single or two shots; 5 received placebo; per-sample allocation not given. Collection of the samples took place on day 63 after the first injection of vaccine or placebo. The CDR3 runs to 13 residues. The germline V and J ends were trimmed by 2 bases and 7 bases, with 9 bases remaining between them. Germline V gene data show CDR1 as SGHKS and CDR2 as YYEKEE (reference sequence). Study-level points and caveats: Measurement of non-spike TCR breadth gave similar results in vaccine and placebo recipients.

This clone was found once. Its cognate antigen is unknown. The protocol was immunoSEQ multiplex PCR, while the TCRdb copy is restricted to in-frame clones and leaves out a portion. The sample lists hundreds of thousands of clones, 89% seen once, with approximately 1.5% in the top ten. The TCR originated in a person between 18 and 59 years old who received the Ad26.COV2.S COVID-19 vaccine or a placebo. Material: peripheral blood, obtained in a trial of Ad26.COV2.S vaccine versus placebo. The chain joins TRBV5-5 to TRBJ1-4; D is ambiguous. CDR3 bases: TGTGCCAGCAGCTTAATTAGGGTTGAAAAACTGTTTTTT. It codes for CASSLIRVEKLFF.